These 4 T cell receptor beta chains came from one sample sequenced in a study of T cell responses to AZD1222 COVID-19 vaccine. Assay used: immunoSEQ multiplex PCR; TCRdb lists only in-frame clones, some missing. The top ten hold approximately 19% of the sample, which has some 150,000 clones, 90% seen once. The sequenced sample was peripheral blood, obtained on day 0 of AZD1222 vaccination. All receptors come from an adult in good health.

The chain employs TRBV6-5 and TRBJ2-5; TRBD1 is a possible D gene (7 bases). Germline CDR1 and CDR2: MNHEY and SVGAGI. V was cut by 8 bases and J by 5 bases, with 15 bases left in between. The CDR3 loop spans 13 amino acids. The CDR3 loop is CASFRGARETQYF. The CDR3 DNA is TGTGCCAGCTTCAGGGGGGCGAGGGAGACCCAGTACTTC.

V is TRBV10-3 and J is TRBJ1-1, with a tentative D call TRBD1 (5 bases). The V gene's germline CDR1 is ENHRY and CDR2 SYGVKD. This CDR3 has 13 amino acids. The V end lost 10 bases, the J end lost 3 bases, and 15 bases lay between the germline ends. The CDR3 DNA is TGTGCCACAAGGGACTGGCGGGACACTGAAGCTTTCTTT. It specifies CATRDWRDTEAFF.

The CDR3 loop reads CASSAKQGAETQYF. DNA for the CDR3: TGTGCCAGCAGCGCAAAGCAGGGTGCAGAGACCCAGTACTTC. The chain carries TRBV9 and TRBJ2-5; tentatively, D is TRBD1 (5 bases). Germline CDR1 is SGDLS and CDR2 is YYNGEE. The V end lost 3 bases, the J end lost 4 bases, and 13 bases lay between the germline ends. The CDR3 is 14 amino acids.

V gene TRBV7-9 combines with J gene TRBJ1-2; D remains unclear. Germline V gene lookup returns CDR1 SEHNR and CDR2 FQNEAQ (reference sequence). V was shortened by 5 bases and J by 7 bases, with 11 bases between the two germline ends. The CDR3 contains 12 residues. The CDR3 bases are TGTGCCAGCAGCGCCCTTGGGTCTGGCTACACCTTC. Its protein product is CASSALGSGYTF.